Below are 12 T cell receptor beta chains sequenced from a single sample in a study of siplizumab effects on memory and regulatory T cells. Sequencing used immunoSEQ multiplex PCR; TCRdb keeps in-frame clones, though not all of them. The table records about 100,000 clones, 75% to 95% of them present only once. The sequenced sample consisted of CD4+ T cells sorted from blood. These receptors originate from a human donor in good health. Some clones in this sample may be carry-over from other donors' samples.

The V and J genes are TRBV5-5 and TRBJ2-7; 11 nucleotides align to TRBD2. Germline V gene sequence: CDR1 SGHKS, CDR2 YYEKEE (reference sequence). The V and J ends lost 2 bases and 2 bases, in that order; junction bases with no gene match: 6. This CDR3 contains 16 residues. CDR3 in amino acids: CASSLSGTSGTYEQYF. The CDR3 nucleotides are TGTGCCAGCAGCTTATCCGGGACTAGCGGAACCTACGAGCAGTACTTC.

The chain employs TRBV19 and TRBJ1-2, with D possibly being TRBD1 (5 bases). Per the germline V gene, CDR1 is LNHDA and CDR2 is SQIVND (reference sequence). The ends were cut back, 6 bases at V and 8 bases at J, with 13 bases in the middle. The CDR3 runs to 12 residues. CDR3 sequence (DNA): TGTGCCAGTAGGAGCGGGGGATACGGCTACACCTTC. As protein: CASRSGGYGYTF.

The V gene is TRBV11-2, the J gene TRBJ2-2; 10 bases agree with TRBD2. The V segment lost 2 bases and the J segment 4 bases; nucleotides outside the gene matches: 4. CDR1 is SGHAT, CDR2 FQNNGV, per germline. The CDR3 covers 16 residues. CDR3 sequence reads: CASSLRLAGRTGELFF. The CDR3 DNA reads as TGTGCCAGCAGCTTACGACTAGCGGGTCGCACCGGGGAGCTGTTTTTT.

The chain has TRBV19 and TRBJ2-3; D gene uncertain. Germline V lookup: CDR1 LNHDA, CDR2 SQIVND (reference sequence). V lost 1 base, J lost 9 bases, and 11 bases lay in between. This CDR3 region has 13 residues. The CDR3 DNA sequence: TGTGCCAGTAGTATAGTTCCAGCTGGAACGCAGTATTTT. This encodes CASSIVPAGTQYF.

The chain is built from TRBV5-5 and TRBJ2-5, with 7 bases matching TRBD1. The CDR3 loop spans 14 amino acids. From germline, CDR1 is SGHKS and CDR2 YYEKEE (reference sequence). Germline trimming cut 0 bases from V and 5 bases from J; bases unmatched to any gene: 4. The CDR3 region is CASSLDRGGETQYF. CDR3 sequence (DNA): TGTGCCAGCAGCTTGGACAGGGGCGGGGAGACCCAGTACTTC.

Here the CDR3 reads CASSPWGETQYF. The CDR3 nucleotides read TGTGCCAGCAGCCCCTGGGGGGAGACCCAGTACTTC. The chain carries TRBV11-3 and TRBJ2-5; D possibly uses TRBD1 or TRBD2 (5 bases each). The length of the CDR3 is 12 residues. Trimming took 5 bases from V and 5 from J, leaving 9 bases between them. The germline V gene encodes CDR1 SGHNT and CDR2 YENEEA.

V is TRBV6-6 and J is TRBJ1-5; 9 nucleotides match TRBD1. CDR1 is MNHNY and CDR2 is SVGAGI in the germline V gene (reference sequence). J gave up 2 bases and V 5 bases, and 4 bases lay outside the gene matches. The CDR3 covers 15 residues. CDR3 in DNA: TGTGCCAGCAGTCGTCGGACAGGGGGCAATCAGCCCCAGCATTTT. Encoded protein: CASSRRTGGNQPQHF.

The chain recombines TRBV7-2 with TRBJ2-7, with D perhaps TRBD2 (6 bases). The CDR3 extends over 14 amino acids. Germline lookup yields CDR1 SGHTA and CDR2 FQGNSA. Trimming pared 5 bases from V and 2 bases from J, leaving 13 bases between. The DNA of the CDR3 is TGTGCCAGCAGCGTCCGACTAGATACCTACGAGCAGTACTTC. As protein: CASSVRLDTYEQYF.

The chain joins TRBV4-2 to TRBJ2-7, with D perhaps given as TRBD1 or TRBD2 (5 bases each). The V and J ends lost 1 base and 6 bases respectively, with 13 bases between them. The CDR3 totals 14 residues. Germline V gene sequence: CDR1 LGHNA, CDR2 YNFKEQ. The CDR3 DNA is TGTGCCAGCAGCCAAGTTGACTATGGGGCCGAGCAGTACTTC. The encoded protein is CASSQVDYGAEQYF.

This chain connects TRBV19 to TRBJ2-7, with 9 bases lining up with TRBD1. The germline V gene encodes CDR1 LNHDA and CDR2 SQIVND (reference sequence). This CDR3 has 15 amino acids. Trimming removed 5 bases from V and 4 bases from J; junction bases left unmatched: 9. CDR3 bases: TGTGCCAGTAGTTCCCGGGACAGGGAAGGATACGAGCAGTACTTC. It is translated as CASSSRDREGYEQYF.

This chain links TRBV25-1 with TRBJ1-2; the D gene is possibly TRBD1 (5 bases). The CDR3 is 14 residues long. Trimming removed 6 bases from V and 4 bases from J, with 15 bases in between. The germline gives CDR1 MGHDK, CDR2 SYGVNS. The DNA of the CDR3 is TGTGCCAGCAGGGGGACCGCTTCTGTCTATGGCTACACCTTC. Translated: CASRGTASVYGYTF.

This clone has only one observation. The chain has TRBV1 and TRBJ2-1; TRBD2 is taken as the D call from the table, unchecked against the DNA. TRBV1 is a documented pseudogene. The CDR3 totals 19 residues. The CDR3 coding sequence is TGCACCAGCAGCCAAGAGGCTAGCGGGAGGTTCAGCTCCTACAATGAGCAGTTCTTC. It codes for CTSSQEASGRFSSYNEQFF.